The present entry profiles one TCR beta chain with its context. The antigen remains undetermined. The sample comes from a study of cytomegalovirus exposure and HLA in healthy donors. General study findings and limits: Rare TCR sequences dominated, though some public TCRs recurred in many donors. Immune exposure data for these donors was limited to CMV serostatus. Presence/absence analyses assumed roughly uniform sequencing depth across donors.

This CDR3 is 15 amino acids long. The V and J ends lost 4 bases and 3 bases respectively, with 15 bases between them. Germline CDR1 reads KGHSH; CDR2 reads LQKENI. In the PCR, 60 Vbeta and 13 Jbeta primers were used. Measured with immunoSEQ multiplex PCR; TCRdb has only the in-frame clones, and not every one. Of 100,000 to 150,000 clones listed, roughly 74% are singletons. The V and J genes are TRBV18 and TRBJ1-1; unclear D gene. The source of this sequence is a male donor in good health and CMV-seronegative. The specimen was PBMCs. The CDR3 here is CASSRTGIGDTEAFF. Here the CDR3 DNA reads TGTGCCAGCTCACGTACCGGGATTGGGGACACTGAAGCTTTCTTT.